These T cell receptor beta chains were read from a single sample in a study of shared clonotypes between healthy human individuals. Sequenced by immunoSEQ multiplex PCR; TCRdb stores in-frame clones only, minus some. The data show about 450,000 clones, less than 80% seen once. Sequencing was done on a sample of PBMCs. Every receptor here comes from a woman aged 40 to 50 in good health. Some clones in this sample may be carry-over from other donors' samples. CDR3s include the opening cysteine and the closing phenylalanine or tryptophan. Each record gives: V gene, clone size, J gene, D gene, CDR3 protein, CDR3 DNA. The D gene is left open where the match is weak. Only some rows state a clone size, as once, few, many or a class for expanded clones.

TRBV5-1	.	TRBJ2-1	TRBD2	CASSAGGSGTYNEQFF	TGCGCCAGCAGCGCTGGCGGGAGCGGGACCTACAATGAGCAGTTCTTC
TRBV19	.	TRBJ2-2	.	CASSMPNKLGQSANTGELFF	TGTGCCAGTAGTATGCCCAACAAACTCGGACAGTCCGCGAACACCGGGGAGCTGTTTTTT
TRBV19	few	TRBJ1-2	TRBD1	CASTRDSYYGYTF	TGTGCCAGTACGCGGGACAGCTACTATGGCTACACCTTC
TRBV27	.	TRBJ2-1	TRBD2	CASRTKRESYNEQFF	TGTGCCAGCAGGACGAAGCGGGAGTCCTACAATGAGCAGTTCTTC
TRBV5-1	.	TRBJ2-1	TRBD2	CASSSPSGLAGGGNEQFF	TGCGCCAGCAGCTCCCCCTCGGGACTAGCGGGAGGTGGAAATGAGCAGTTCTTC
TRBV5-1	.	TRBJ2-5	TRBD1	CASSSVGTVPGETQYF	TGCGCCAGCAGCTCCGTCGGGACAGTCCCAGGGGAGACCCAGTACTTC
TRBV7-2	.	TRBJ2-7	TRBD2	CASSLVSGRAFYEQYF	TGTGCCAGCAGCTTAGTTAGCGGGAGGGCCTTCTACGAGCAGTACTTC
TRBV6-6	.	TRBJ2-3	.	CASSYSESSDTQYF	TGTGCCAGCAGTTACTCTGAGTCTTCAGATACGCAGTATTTT
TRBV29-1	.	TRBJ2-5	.	CSVEGVGAGVETQYF	TGCAGCGTTGAAGGGGTTGGGGCAGGGGTGGAGACCCAGTACTTC
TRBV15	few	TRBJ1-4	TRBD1	CATSRETGLANEKLFF	TGTGCCACCAGCAGAGAGACAGGGTTGGCTAATGAAAAACTGTTTTTT
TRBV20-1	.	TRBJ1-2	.	CSARGGIGYTF	TGCAGTGCTAGAGGGGGTATCGGCTACACCTTC
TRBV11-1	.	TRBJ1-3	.	CASSLTRSSGNTIYF	TGTGCCAGCAGCTTAACACGATCCTCTGGAAACACCATATATTTT
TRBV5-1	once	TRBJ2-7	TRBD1	CASSLGQGAPYEQYF	TGCGCCAGCAGCTTGGGACAGGGGGCACCCTACGAGCAGTACTTC
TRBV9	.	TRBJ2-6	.	CASSVVLGTGANVLTF	TGTGCCAGCAGCGTAGTACTAGGGACTGGGGCCAACGTCCTGACTTTC
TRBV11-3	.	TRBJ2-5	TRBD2	CASSPGGVQETQYF	TGTGCCAGCAGCCCCGGGGGGGTACAAGAGACCCAGTACTTC
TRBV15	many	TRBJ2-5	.	CATSRDRDTKETQYF	TGTGCCACCAGCAGAGATAGGGACACGAAAGAGACCCAGTACTTC
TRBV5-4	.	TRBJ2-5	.	CASSLEGETQYF	TGTGCCAGCAGCTTGGAGGGGGAGACCCAGTACTTC
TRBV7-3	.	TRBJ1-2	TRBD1	CASSATPGQGAKGYTF	TGTGCCAGCAGCGCAACGCCGGGACAGGGGGCGAAAGGCTACACCTTC
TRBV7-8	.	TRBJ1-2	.	CASSLGFASSNYGYTF	TGTGCCAGCAGCTTAGGTTTCGCGTCATCTAACTATGGCTACACCTTC
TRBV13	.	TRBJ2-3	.	CASSSRASTDTQYF	TGTGCCAGCAGCTCCCGGGCTAGCACAGATACGCAGTATTTT
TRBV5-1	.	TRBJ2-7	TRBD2	CASSAGTRTTYEQYF	TGCGCCAGCAGCGCCGGGACTAGGACAACCTACGAGCAGTACTTC